This is a list of T cell receptor beta chains from one sample in a study of Graves' ophthalmopathy and Graves' hyperthyroidism. Each CDR3 protein gets one entry after TCRdb re-called the multiplex PCR reads with MiXCR. The repertoire includes approximately 500,000 distinct CDR3 sequences, under 15% of them detected once, and over 8% sits in the top ten. What was sequenced was blood. Source of these receptors: a woman under 40 with Graves' ophthalmopathy. CDR3s include the opening cysteine and the closing phenylalanine or tryptophan. The D gene is left open where the match is weak. Clone size is not always given. Where it is, it says once, few, many or a class for expanded clones.

clone_size,v_call,d_call,j_call,cdr3_nt,cdr3_aa
many,TRBV20-1,-,TRBJ1-5,TGCAGTGCTAGTGGGGCACCGTATAGCAATCAGCCCCAGCATTTT,CSASGAPYSNQPQHF
many,TRBV10-3,-,TRBJ1-1,TGTGCCATCAGTGTGGACGGCACTGAAGCTTTCTTT,CAISVDGTEAFF
many,TRBV30,-,TRBJ2-5,TGTGCCTGGAGTGTACGAATTTACGGAACGGAGGGGACATTGGGGACCCAGTACTTC,CAWSVRIYGTEGTLGTQYF
many,TRBV28,TRBD1,TRBJ2-7,TGTGCCAGCAGGACGACCAGGGGGCGCGCCTACGAGCAGTACTTC,CASRTTRGRAYEQYF
many,TRBV20-1,-,TRBJ2-7,TGCAGTGCTGGATCCTACGAGCAGTACTTC,CSAGSYEQYF
many,TRBV12-3/TRBV12-4,TRBD1,TRBJ2-5,TGTGCCAGCAGTTTAGACGACAGGGGGCGGAGGACCCAGTACTTC,CASSLDDRGRRTQYF
few,TRBV4-2,TRBD2,TRBJ2-7,TGTGCCAGCAGCCCTGCTCCGGGGGTAGCGGGAGAGTACGAGCAGTACTTC,CASSPAPGVAGEYEQYF
many,TRBV24-1,TRBD1,TRBJ2-7,TGTGCCACCTCACGACCTGGGACAGGCGAGCAGTACTTC,CATSRPGTGEQYF
many,TRBV9,TRBD1,TRBJ2-2,TGTGCCAGCAGCGGCTCCTGGGGGACAGAGAACACCGGGGAGCTGTTTTTT,CASSGSWGTENTGELFF
many,TRBV2,TRBD1,TRBJ2-5,TGTGCCAGCAGAGCCGGGACAGGGGAAGAGACCCAGTACTTC,CASRAGTGEETQYF
many,TRBV6-5,-,TRBJ1-1,TGTGCCAGCAGTTACCCGAGCTGGACAGACACTGAAGCTTTCTTT,CASSYPSWTDTEAFF
-,TRBV6-1,-,TRBJ1-5,TGTGCCAGCCGCCTGAATAGGGGGGGCCAGCCCCAGCATTTT,CASRLNRGGQPQHF
many,TRBV7-3,-,TRBJ2-1,TGTGCCAGCAGCGCGGACACCTACAATGAGCAGTTCTTC,CASSADTYNEQFF
many,TRBV28,-,TRBJ2-7,TGTGCCGGCAGCCCAGGGTATCCCGAGCAGTACTTC,CAGSPGYPEQYF
-,TRBV2,-,TRBJ2-7,TGTGCCAGCAAGCAGGGTTACGAGCAGTACTTC,CASKQGYEQYF
many,TRBV6-1,-,TRBJ1-2,TGTGCCAGCAGTCAAGTGGAATTTTATGGCTACACCTTC,CASSQVEFYGYTF
few,TRBV28,TRBD1,TRBJ2-4,TGTGCCAGCAGTTTGAGGGGGCTGGCCAAAAACATTAAGTACTTC,CASSLRGLAKNIKYF
many,TRBV6-5,TRBD2,TRBJ2-5,TGTGCCAGCAGTTACTCGAAGCTAGCGGGCGTGGGAAAAGAGACCCAGTACTTC,CASSYSKLAGVGKETQYF
-,TRBV9,-,TRBJ2-7,TGTGCCAGCAGCGTAGGGGACACTTCCTACGAGCAGTACTTC,CASSVGDTSYEQYF
many,TRBV20-1,-,TRBJ1-1,TGCAGTGCTAGTCAGTTGTGGGTGAACACTGAAGCTTTCTTT,CSASQLWVNTEAFF
many,TRBV6-5,-,TRBJ1-1,TGTGCCAGCAGTACAGGGAACACTGAAGCTTTCTTT,CASSTGNTEAFF
many,TRBV20-1,TRBD1,TRBJ2-4,TGCAGCCGGACCCAGGGGGCGGAAAACATTCAGTACTTC,CSRTQGAENIQYF
many,TRBV5-1,TRBD1,TRBJ2-7,TGCGCCAGCAGAACGACAGGGTACTCCTACGAGCAGTACTTC,CASRTTGYSYEQYF
-,TRBV2,TRBD1,TRBJ1-2,TGTGCCAGCAGTGAAGCGCCGGGACAGGGGCTTGGCTACACCTTC,CASSEAPGQGLGYTF
-,TRBV6-1,TRBD1,TRBJ2-7,TGTGCCAGCAGTCCTACAGGGGGTCTAGCCTACGAGCAGTACTTC,CASSPTGGLAYEQYF
many,TRBV7-9,-,TRBJ2-7,TGTGCCAGCAGCTCCCCGACTAGCTACGAGCAGTACTTC,CASSSPTSYEQYF
many,TRBV7-2,-,TRBJ2-7,TGTGCCAGCAGCTTAGGGACAGTCACCTACGAGCAGTACTTC,CASSLGTVTYEQYF
many,TRBV18,-,TRBJ1-5,TGTGCCAGCTCACCAGGAGGGAGGGTACTCGGTCAGCCCCAGCATTTT,CASSPGGRVLGQPQHF
many,TRBV5-1,-,TRBJ1-1,TGCGCCAGCAGCCGGGGCATGGACACTGAAGCTTTCTTT,CASSRGMDTEAFF
-,TRBV30,-,TRBJ1-2,TGTGCCTGGAGTGTAAACAGTTTCACCTATGGCTACACCTTC,CAWSVNSFTYGYTF
many,TRBV6-1,-,TRBJ1-2,TGTGCCAGCAGTCTAGGGTCCCACACCTTC,CASSLGSHTF
many,TRBV20-1,-,TRBJ1-6,TGCAGTGCGGTTCCGGGACCGATAAATTCACCCCTCCACTTT,CSAVPGPINSPLHF
few,TRBV5-1,-,TRBJ2-7,TGCGCCAGCAGCTTGGGGGCTAGCGCGAGCTACGAGCAGTACTTC,CASSLGASASYEQYF